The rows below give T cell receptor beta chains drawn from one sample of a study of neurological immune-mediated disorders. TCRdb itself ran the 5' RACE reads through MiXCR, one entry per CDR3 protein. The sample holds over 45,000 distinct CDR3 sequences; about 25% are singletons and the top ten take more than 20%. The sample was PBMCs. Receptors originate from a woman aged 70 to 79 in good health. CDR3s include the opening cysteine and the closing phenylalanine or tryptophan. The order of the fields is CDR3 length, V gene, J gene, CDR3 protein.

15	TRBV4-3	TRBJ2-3	CASSRQRGTEYTQYF
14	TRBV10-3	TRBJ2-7	CAIRPGQGPYEQYF
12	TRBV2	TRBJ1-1	CASSDDRAEAFF
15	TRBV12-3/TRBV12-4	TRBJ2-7	CASRESRSSPYEQYF
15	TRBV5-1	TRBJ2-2	CASSFTSGDTGELFF
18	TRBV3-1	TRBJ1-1	CASSQVAGRRDLNTEAFF
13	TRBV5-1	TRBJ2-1	CASSPEAGNEQFF
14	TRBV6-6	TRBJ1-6	CASSYSGNLSPLHF
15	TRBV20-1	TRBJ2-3	CSARGLADTLATQYF
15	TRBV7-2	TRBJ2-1	CASSSRGGPGDEQFF
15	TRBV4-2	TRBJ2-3	CASSQGYRTTDTQYF
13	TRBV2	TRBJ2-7	CASSGPGHGEQYF
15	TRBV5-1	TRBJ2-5	CASSLPLAGEETQYF
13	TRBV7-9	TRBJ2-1	CASSGKGVNEQFF
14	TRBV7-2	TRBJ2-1	CASSRTATYNEQFF
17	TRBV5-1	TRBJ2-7	CASSSRRGQGRAYEQYF
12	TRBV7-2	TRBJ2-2	CASSLVVGELFF
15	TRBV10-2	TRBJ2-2	CASSDVTEYTGELFF
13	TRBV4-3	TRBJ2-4	CASSHRGQNIQYF
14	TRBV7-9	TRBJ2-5	CASSILRGQETQYF
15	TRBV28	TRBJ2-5	CASSLYLGGGETQYF
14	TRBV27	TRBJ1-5	CASSLSRMAQPQHF
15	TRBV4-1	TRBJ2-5	CASRTSGVAQETQYF
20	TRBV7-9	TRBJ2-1	CASTRDLASGRVSSYNEQFF
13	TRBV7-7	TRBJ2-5	CASSLQYWQTQYF
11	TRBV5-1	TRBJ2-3	CASSSVHTQYF
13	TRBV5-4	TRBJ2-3	CASSLNSEDTQYF
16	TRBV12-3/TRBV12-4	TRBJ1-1	CASRDTGGALNTEAFF
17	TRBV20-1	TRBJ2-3	CSARAGTSGSSADTQYF
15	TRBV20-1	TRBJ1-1	CSARDPAGGGTEAFF
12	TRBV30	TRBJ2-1	CAWSGGFNEQFF
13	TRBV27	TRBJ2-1	CASSRMRSNEQFF
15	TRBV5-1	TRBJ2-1	CASSLEPSNYNEQFF
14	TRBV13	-	CASSLSRETDTLFF
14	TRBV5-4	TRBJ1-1	CASSLPDRGREAFF
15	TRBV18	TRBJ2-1	CASSRGTSGNNEQFF
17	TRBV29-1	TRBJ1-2	CSARERDRGPTNYGYTF
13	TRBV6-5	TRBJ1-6	CASQDRRNSPLHF
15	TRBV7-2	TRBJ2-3	CASSLIAGLTDTQYF
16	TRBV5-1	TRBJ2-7	CASSLVASGPPYEQYF
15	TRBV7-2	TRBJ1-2	CASSLGQTGRDGYTF
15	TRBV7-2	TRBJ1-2	CASSPSPGQGYGYTF